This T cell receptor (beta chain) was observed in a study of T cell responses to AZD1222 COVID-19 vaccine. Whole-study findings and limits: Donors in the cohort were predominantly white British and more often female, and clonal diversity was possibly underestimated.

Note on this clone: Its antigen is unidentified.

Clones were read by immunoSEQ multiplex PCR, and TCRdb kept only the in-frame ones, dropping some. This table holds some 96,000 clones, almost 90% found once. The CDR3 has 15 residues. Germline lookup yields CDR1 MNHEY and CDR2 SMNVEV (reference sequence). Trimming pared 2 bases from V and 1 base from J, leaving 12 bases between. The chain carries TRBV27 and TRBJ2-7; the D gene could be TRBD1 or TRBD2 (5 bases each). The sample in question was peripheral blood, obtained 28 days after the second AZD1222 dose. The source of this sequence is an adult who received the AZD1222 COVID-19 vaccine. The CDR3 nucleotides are TGTGCCAGCAGTTTAGTACCGGGACGATCCTACGAGCAGTACTTC. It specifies CASSLVPGRSYEQYF.